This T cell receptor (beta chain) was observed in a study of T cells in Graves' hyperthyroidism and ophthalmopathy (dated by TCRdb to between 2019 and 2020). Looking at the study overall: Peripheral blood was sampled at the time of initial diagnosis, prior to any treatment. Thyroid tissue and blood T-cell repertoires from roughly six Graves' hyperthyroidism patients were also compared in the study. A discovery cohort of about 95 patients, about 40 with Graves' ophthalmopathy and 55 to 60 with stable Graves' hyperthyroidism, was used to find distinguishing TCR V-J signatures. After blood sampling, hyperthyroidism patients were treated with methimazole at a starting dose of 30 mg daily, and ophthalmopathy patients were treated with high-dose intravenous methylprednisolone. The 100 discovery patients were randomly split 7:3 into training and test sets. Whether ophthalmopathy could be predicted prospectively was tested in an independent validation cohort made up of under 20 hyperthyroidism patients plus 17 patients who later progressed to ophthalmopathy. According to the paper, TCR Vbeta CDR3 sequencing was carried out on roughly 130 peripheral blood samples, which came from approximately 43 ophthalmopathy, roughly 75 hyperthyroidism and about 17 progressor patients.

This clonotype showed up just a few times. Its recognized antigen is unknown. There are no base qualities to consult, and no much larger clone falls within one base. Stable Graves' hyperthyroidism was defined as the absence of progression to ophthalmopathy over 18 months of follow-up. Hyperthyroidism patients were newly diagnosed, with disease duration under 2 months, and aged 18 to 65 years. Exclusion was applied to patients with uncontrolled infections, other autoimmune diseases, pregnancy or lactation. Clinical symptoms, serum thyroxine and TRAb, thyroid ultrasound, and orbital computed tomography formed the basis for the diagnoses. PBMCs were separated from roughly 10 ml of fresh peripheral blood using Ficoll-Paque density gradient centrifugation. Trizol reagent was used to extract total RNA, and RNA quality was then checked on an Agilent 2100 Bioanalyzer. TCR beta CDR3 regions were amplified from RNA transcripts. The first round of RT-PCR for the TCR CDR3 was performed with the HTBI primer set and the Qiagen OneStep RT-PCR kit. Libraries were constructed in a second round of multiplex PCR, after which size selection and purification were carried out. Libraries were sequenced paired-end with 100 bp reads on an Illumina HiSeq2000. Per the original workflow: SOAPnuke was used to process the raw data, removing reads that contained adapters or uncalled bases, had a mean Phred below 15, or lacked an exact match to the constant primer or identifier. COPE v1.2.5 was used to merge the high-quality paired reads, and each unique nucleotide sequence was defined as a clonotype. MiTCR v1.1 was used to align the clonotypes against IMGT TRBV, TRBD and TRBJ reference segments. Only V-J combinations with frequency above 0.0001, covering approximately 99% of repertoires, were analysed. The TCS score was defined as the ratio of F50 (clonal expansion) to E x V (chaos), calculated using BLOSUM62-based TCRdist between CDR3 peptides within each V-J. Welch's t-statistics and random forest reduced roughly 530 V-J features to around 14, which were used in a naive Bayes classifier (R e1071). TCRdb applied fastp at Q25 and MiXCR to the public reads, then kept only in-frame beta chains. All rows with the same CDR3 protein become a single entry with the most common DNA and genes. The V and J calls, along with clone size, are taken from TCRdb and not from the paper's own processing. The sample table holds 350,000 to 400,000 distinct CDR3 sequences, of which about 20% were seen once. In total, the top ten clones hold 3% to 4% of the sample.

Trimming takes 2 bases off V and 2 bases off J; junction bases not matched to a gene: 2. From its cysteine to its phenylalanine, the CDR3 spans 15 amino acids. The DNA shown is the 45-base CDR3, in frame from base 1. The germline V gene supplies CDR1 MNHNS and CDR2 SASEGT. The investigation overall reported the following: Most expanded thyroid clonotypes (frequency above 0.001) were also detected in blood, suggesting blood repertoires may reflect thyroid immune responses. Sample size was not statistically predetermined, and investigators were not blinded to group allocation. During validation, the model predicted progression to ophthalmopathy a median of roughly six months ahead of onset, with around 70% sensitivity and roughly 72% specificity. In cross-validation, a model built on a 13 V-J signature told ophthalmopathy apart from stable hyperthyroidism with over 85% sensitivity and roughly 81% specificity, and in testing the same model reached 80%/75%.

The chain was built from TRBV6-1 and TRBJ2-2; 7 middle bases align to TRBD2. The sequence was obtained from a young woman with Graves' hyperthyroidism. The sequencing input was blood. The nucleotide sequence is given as TGTGCCAGCAGTGAATGGGACTATAACACCGGGGAGCTGTTTTTT. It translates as CASSEWDYNTGELFF.